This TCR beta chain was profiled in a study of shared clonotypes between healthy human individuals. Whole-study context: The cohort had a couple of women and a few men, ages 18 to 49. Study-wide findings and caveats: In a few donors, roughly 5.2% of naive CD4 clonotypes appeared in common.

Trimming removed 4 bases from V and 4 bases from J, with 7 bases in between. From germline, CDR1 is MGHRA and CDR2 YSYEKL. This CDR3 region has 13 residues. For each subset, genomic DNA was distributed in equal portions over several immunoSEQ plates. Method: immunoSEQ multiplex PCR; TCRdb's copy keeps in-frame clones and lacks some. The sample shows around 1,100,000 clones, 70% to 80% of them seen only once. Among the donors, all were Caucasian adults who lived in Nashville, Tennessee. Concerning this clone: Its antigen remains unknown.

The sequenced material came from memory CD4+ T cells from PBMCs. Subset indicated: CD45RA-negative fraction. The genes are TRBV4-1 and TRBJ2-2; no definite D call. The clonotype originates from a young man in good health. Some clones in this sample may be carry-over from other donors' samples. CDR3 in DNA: TGCGCCAGCAGCCCTAAAGGCACCGGGGAGCTGTTTTTT. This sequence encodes CASSPKGTGELFF.